These 17 T cell receptor beta chains originate from one sample sequenced in a study of blood T cell repertoires in COVID-19. The data were produced by immunoSEQ multiplex PCR, yet TCRdb's version contains in-frame clones alone and is incomplete. This table holds around 130,000 clones, over 75% found once. Specimen: peripheral blood. The receptors derive from a woman in her fifties or sixties with acute or convalescent COVID-19.

The chain recombines TRBV27 with TRBJ1-2; 10 bases match TRBD1. The germline V gene has CDR1 MNHEY and CDR2 SMNVEV (reference sequence). This CDR3 comprises 13 residues. V gave up 6 bases and J gave up 4 bases; unmatched junction bases: 2. Here the CDR3 reads CASSRDRGYGYTF. DNA of the CDR3: TGTGCCAGCAGCCGGGACAGGGGCTATGGCTACACCTTC.

This clone was counted once. This rearrangement joins TRBV28 to TRBJ2-7, with D maybe TRBD2 (6 bases). The CDR3 has 12 amino acids. The germline gives CDR1 MDHEN, CDR2 SYDVKM. Trimming removed 3 bases from V and 9 bases from J, with 12 bases in between. Here the CDR3 DNA reads TGTGCCAGCAGTTTGACTAGTTCCGGGCAGTACTTC. Translating it yields CASSLTSSGQYF.

The chain couples TRBV30 to TRBJ2-1, with D perhaps matching TRBD2 (5 bases). Germline CDR1 reads GTSNPN; CDR2 reads SVGIG (reference sequence). There are 14 residues in the CDR3. With 0 bases removed from V and 5 bases from J, the gap between germline ends came to 11 bases. This CDR3 is CAWSVGSAHNEQFF. For the CDR3, the DNA is TGTGCCTGGAGTGTAGGTAGCGCCCACAATGAGCAGTTCTTC.

The rearrangement uses TRBV12-3 or TRBV12-4 and TRBJ1-2, with D uncertain. Trimming removed 0 bases at V and 7 bases at J, with 9 bases between. The CDR3 loop spans 13 amino acids. The CDR3: CASSLAGGFGYTF. CDR3 bases: TGTGCCAGCAGTTTAGCCGGAGGGTTTGGCTACACCTTC.

The rearrangement joins TRBV4-1 to TRBJ2-7; 11 bases agree with TRBD2. V lost 3 bases, J lost 3 bases, and 13 bases stayed unmatched. This CDR3 spans 18 amino acids. Looked up from germline, CDR1 is MGHRA and CDR2 is YSYEKL. The CDR3 region has the DNA TGCGCCAGCAGCCAGTATCTAGCGGGAGGACCCCAGCTCTACGAGCAGTACTTC. This sequence encodes CASSQYLAGGPQLYEQYF.

The table lists this clone with a count of one. The V call is TRBV7-8, the J call TRBJ2-2; D is ambiguous. Germline assignment: CDR1 SGHVS and CDR2 FQNEAQ. CDR3 size: 16 residues. The ends were cut back, 7 bases at V and 2 bases at J, with 17 bases in the middle. The CDR3 loop reads CASTVDWQKNTGELFF. The CDR3 DNA reads TGTGCCAGCACCGTTGACTGGCAGAAAAACACCGGGGAGCTGTTTTTT.

This clone appeared a single time. CDR3 coding DNA: TGTGCCAGCAGCCTCCGGGACAGGGCAAATGAAAAACTGTTTTTT. It codes for CASSLRDRANEKLFF. This rearrangement joins TRBV3-1 (or the pseudogene TRBV3-2) to TRBJ1-4, with 9 bases lining up with TRBD1. The CDR3 sequence is 15 residues long. V lost 4 bases to trimming and J lost 5 bases; unmatched junction nucleotides: 5. Looked up from germline, CDR1 is LGHDT and CDR2 is YNNKEL (reference sequence).

This chain connects TRBV6-1 to TRBJ1-3; D is ambiguous. CDR3 length: 15 amino acids. Trimming pared 0 bases from V and 4 bases from J, leaving 10 bases between. Germline CDR1 and CDR2: MNHNS and SASEGT. The CDR3 DNA reads as TGTGCCAGCAGTGAAGCCTCTGTCCCCGGAAACACCATATATTTT. This gives the protein CASSEASVPGNTIYF.

CDR3: CASRPRQGSTEAFF. Here the CDR3 DNA reads TGTGCCAGCAGACCACGACAGGGGAGTACTGAAGCTTTCTTT. The chain uses TRBV2 and TRBJ1-1, with 8 nucleotides matching TRBD1. V trimming: 6 bases; J trimming: 5 bases; junction bases outside the gene matches: 8. The CDR3 has 14 residues. In germline, CDR1 is SNHLY, CDR2 FYNNEI. The full variable domain, with the rest looked up from reference TRBV2 and TRBJ1-1, is EPEVTQTPSHQVTQMGQEVILRCVPISNHLYFYWYRQILGQKVEFLVSFYNNEISEKSEIFDDQFSVERPDGSNFTLKIRSTKLEDSAMYFCASRPRQGSTEAFFGQGTRLTVV.

V and J are TRBV4-1 and TRBJ1-2, with D unclear. V was clipped by 1 base and J by 7 bases, with 19 bases between them. The CDR3 runs 16 residues. The germline V gene encodes CDR1 MGHRA and CDR2 YSYEKL. In DNA form, the CDR3 reads TGCGCCAGCAGCCAAGTAGAAGGAGGGTTAGGTGGTGGCTACACCTTC. Residues: CASSQVEGGLGGGYTF.

The V and J genes are TRBV9 and TRBJ2-1; TRBD2 aligns across 10 bases. CDR1 and CDR2 from the germline V gene are SGDLS and YYNGEE. The CDR3 runs 15 residues. V lost 6 bases and J lost 10; bases outside the gene matches: 13. The CDR3 is CASNQGSGGASEQFF. The CDR3 region has the DNA TGTGCCAGCAACCAAGGCAGCGGGGGGGCCTCGGAGCAGTTCTTC.

The rearrangement links TRBV7-2 to TRBJ2-3, with 16 bases fitting TRBD2. The V segment lost 3 bases and the J segment 2 bases; nucleotides outside the gene matches: 2. This CDR3 comprises 17 residues. Germline lookup yields CDR1 SGHTA and CDR2 FQGNSA. The CDR3 here is CASSLGLAGGFTDTQYF. The CDR3 region has the DNA TGTGCCAGCAGCTTGGGACTAGCGGGAGGGTTCACAGATACGCAGTATTTT.

The sample holds one count of this clone. The chain carries TRBV28 and TRBJ2-1, with TRBD2 matching 9 bases. The J segment lost 2 bases and the V segment lost 9 bases, leaving 8 bases of the junction unmatched. Germline CDR1 MDHEN, CDR2 SYDVKM. CDR3 size: 15 residues. The CDR3, as DNA: TGTGCCAGTTCACTCAGCGGGAGGACCTACAATGAGCAGTTCTTC. Translated: CASSLSGRTYNEQFF.

This clone was counted a few times. The chain joins TRBV28 to TRBJ2-3; 8 bases align to TRBD2. Unmatched junction bases numbered 8, after V lost 4 bases and J lost 2 bases. CDR1 and CDR2 from the germline V gene are MDHEN and SYDVKM. The CDR3 is 16 amino acids. Here the CDR3 reads CASSSELAGPTDTQYF. In DNA form, the CDR3 reads TGTGCCAGCAGTTCCGAATTAGCGGGGCCCACAGATACGCAGTATTTT.

This clone has just one count. This chain connects TRBV24-1 to TRBJ1-2; D is ambiguous. The germline V and J ends were trimmed by 4 bases and 8 bases, with 22 bases remaining between them. From germline, CDR1 is KGHDR and CDR2 SFDVKD. This CDR3 has 16 residues. DNA for the CDR3: TGTGCCACCAGTGAAACCTCCGCCCGGGAGGGCGACGGCTACACCTTC. Residues: CATSETSAREGDGYTF.

This chain joins TRBV18 and TRBJ2-3; the D gene is possibly TRBD2 (5 bases). Germline loops: CDR1 KGHSH, CDR2 LQKENI. CDR3 length equals 16 residues. V was shortened by 0 bases and J by 0 bases, with 10 bases between the two germline ends. CDR3: CASSPPIGGSTDTQYF. In nucleotides, the CDR3 is TGTGCCAGCTCACCACCCATAGGCGGGAGCACAGATACGCAGTATTTT.

This chain links TRBV11-2 with TRBJ1-2; no firm D call. CDR3 length: 14 amino acids. V lost 4 bases, J lost 6 bases, and 15 bases lay in between. Per germline, CDR1 SGHAT and CDR2 FQNNGV. The DNA for the CDR3 is TGTGCCAGCAGCTCGACAAGGTCCCCACATGGCTACACCTTC. Translation gives CASSSTRSPHGYTF.